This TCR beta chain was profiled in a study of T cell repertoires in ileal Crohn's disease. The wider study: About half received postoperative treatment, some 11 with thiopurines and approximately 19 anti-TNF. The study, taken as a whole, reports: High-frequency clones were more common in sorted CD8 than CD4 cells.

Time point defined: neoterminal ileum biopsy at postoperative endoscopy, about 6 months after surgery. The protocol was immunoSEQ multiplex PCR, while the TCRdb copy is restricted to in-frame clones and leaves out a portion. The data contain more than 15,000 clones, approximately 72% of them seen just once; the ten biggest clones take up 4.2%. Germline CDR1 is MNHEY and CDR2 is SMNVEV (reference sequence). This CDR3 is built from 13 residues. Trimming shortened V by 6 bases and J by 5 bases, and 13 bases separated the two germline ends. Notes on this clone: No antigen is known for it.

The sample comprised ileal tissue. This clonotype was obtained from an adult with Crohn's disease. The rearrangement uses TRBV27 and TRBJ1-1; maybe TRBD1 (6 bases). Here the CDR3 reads CASRGAQWTEAFF. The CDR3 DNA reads TGTGCCAGCAGGGGGGCGCAATGGACTGAAGCTTTCTTT.